These 12 T cell receptor beta chains share one sample of origin, sequenced in a study of blood T cells in healthy people across ages. Primed by a sample-barcoded 5' primer and a J-beta primer mix, a second PCR proceeded for roughly 6 to 12 cycles. Each CDR3 protein gets one entry after TCRdb re-called the 5' RACE reads with MiXCR. The sample contains about 930,000 distinct CDR3 sequences, around 29% of which appear only once. Separately, the same data were catalogued under a study of T cells of mothers and their children.

The material sequenced was blood. The receptors shown here come from a woman between 40 and 50 years old in good health.

V usage is TRBV28 and J usage is TRBJ1-5; TRBD1 agrees at 7 bases. Trimming took 1 base from V and 3 from J; bases not matched to a gene: 6. Germline V gene lookup returns CDR1 MDHEN and CDR2 SYDVKM. The CDR3 covers 16 residues. CDR3 in DNA: TGTGCCAGCAGTTTATTGGGACAGTTATTCAATCAGCCCCAGCATTTT. Protein product: CASSLLGQLFNQPQHF.

The chain combines TRBV5-1 with TRBJ2-1; 10 bases match TRBD1. V trimming: 1 base; J trimming: 9 bases; junction bases outside the gene matches: 7. The CDR3 loop spans 15 amino acids. Germline CDR1 reads SGHRS; CDR2 reads YFSETQ. CDR3 region: CASSLLGTGATEQFF. The CDR3 nucleotides are TGCGCCAGCAGCTTGCTGGGGACAGGGGCGACTGAGCAGTTCTTC.

This clonotype has a handful of counts. J is TRBJ1-1 and V is TRBV12-3 or TRBV12-4; weak D call: TRBD1 (6 bases). The CDR3 is 14 amino acids. V was pared by 6 bases and J by 1 base, with 12 bases between. The DNA for the CDR3 is TGTGCCAGCAGGGGGGGGACAAGGAACACTGAAGCTTTCTTT. It yields the protein CASRGGTRNTEAFF.

This clonotype was picked up many times. V usage is TRBV6-1 and J usage is TRBJ2-5, with a weak D call TRBD1 (7 bases). Germline V CDR1 and CDR2: MNHNS, SASEGT. CDR3 size: 14 residues. The V and J ends lost 8 bases and 0 bases respectively, with 13 bases between them. The CDR3 DNA sequence: TGTGCCAGCGGAGGGACAGCGTACCAAGAGACCCAGTACTTC. Translated, it gives CASGGTAYQETQYF.

The chain has TRBV30 and TRBJ1-1; no clear D. Germline CDR1 GTSNPN, CDR2 SVGIG (reference sequence). V lost 1 base, J lost 3 bases, and 6 bases lay in between. This CDR3 region has 12 residues. The CDR3 spells CAWSGEYTEAFF. In DNA form, the CDR3 reads TGTGCCTGGAGTGGGGAGTACACTGAAGCTTTCTTT.

This clonotype has at least ten counts. This chain connects TRBV27 to TRBJ1-1; D gene uncertain. V was shortened by 0 bases and J by 1 base, with 9 bases between the two germline ends. The length of the CDR3 is 15 residues. The germline CDR1 and CDR2 sequences are MNHEY and SMNVEV (reference sequence). CDR3 amino acids: CASSLSTGQNTEAFF. The CDR3 DNA reads TGTGCCAGCAGTTTATCGACGGGTCAGAACACTGAAGCTTTCTTT.

This clonotype turned up a few times. A clone one base away is much larger, so this may be a read error. The rearrangement uses TRBV4-3 and TRBJ2-1; 11 positions match TRBD2. V was pared by 3 bases and J by 12 bases, with 7 bases of the junction left unmatched. The CDR3 is 14 amino acids. Germline CDR1 is LGHNA and CDR2 is YSLEER. CDR3 sequence: CASSHGTSGGGQFF. As DNA, the CDR3 is TGCGCCAGCAGCCACGGGACTAGCGGCGGTGGGCAGTTCTTC.

The chain links TRBV18 to TRBJ2-5; D possibly corresponds to TRBD1 (5 bases). This CDR3 is 12 amino acids long. CDR1 and CDR2 from the germline V gene are KGHSH and LQKENI. Trimming stripped 5 bases from V and 9 bases from J, with 13 bases between. CDR3 nucleotides: TGTGCCAGCTCATCAAACCAAGGGGCCCAGTACTTC. Its translation is CASSSNQGAQYF.

This chain connects TRBV18 to TRBJ1-1; 9 bases are shared with TRBD1. Trimming at V came to 2 bases and at J to 9 bases, leaving 19 bases not matched to a gene. The length of the CDR3 is 18 residues. From germline, CDR1 is KGHSH and CDR2 LQKENI. The chain's CDR3 is CASSPTKGQGGSGGQAFF. The CDR3 DNA sequence: TGTGCCAGCTCACCAACTAAGGGACAGGGAGGCTCAGGCGGTCAAGCTTTCTTT.

The gene calls are TRBV28 and TRBJ1-6; 8 bases map to TRBD1. The CDR3 runs 16 residues. Germline CDR1 is MDHEN and CDR2 is SYDVKM. The ends lost 2 bases at V and 6 bases at J; junction bases unmatched: 6. DNA for the CDR3: TGTGCCAGCAGTTTACACCAGGGGGCTGGTAATTCACCCCTCCACTTT. It codes for CASSLHQGAGNSPLHF.

This chain uses TRBV5-1 with TRBJ2-3, with D unresolved. The germline CDR1 and CDR2 sequences are SGHRS and YFSETQ. The CDR3 contains 13 residues. V lost 3 bases and J 4 bases, leaving 9 bases between the germline ends. CDR3 nucleotide sequence: TGCGCCAGCAGCTCCCTCCCGGCAGATACGCAGTATTTT. Protein: CASSSLPADTQYF. The full variable domain, completed using reference TRBV5-1 and TRBJ2-3, is KAGVTQTPRYLIKTRGQQVTLSCSPISGHRSVSWYQQTPGQGLQFLFEYFSETQRNKGNFPGRFSGRQFSNSRSEMNVSTLELGDSALYLCASSSLPADTQYFGPGTRLTVL.

Only one count was recorded for this clonotype. This chain connects TRBV2 to TRBJ2-2; 8 nucleotides align to TRBD1. Trimming removed 4 bases from V and 5 bases from J; junction bases left unmatched: 12. The germline CDR1 and CDR2 sequences are SNHLY and FYNNEI. The CDR3 length is 17 residues. The CDR3, as DNA: TGTGCCAGCAGTGTAGGGGGGACAGGAAGAAGGACCGGGGAGCTGTTTTTT. Amino acids: CASSVGGTGRRTGELFF. Combining the CDR3 with reference TRBV2 and TRBJ2-2 gives the whole variable domain EPEVTQTPSHQVTQMGQEVILRCVPISNHLYFYWYRQILGQKVEFLVSFYNNEISEKSEIFDDQFSVERPDGSNFTLKIRSTKLEDSAMYFCASSVGGTGRRTGELFFGEGSRLTVL.